The source of this T cell receptor (beta chain) is a study of radiation and T cells in renal cell carcinoma. CDR3 size: 16 residues. Germline V gene data show CDR1 as SNHLY and CDR2 as FYNNEI. The J segment lost 0 bases and the V segment lost 6 bases, leaving 5 bases of the junction unmatched. Noted time point: blood 4 weeks post-SBRT, at nephrectomy. Treatment here: 15 Gy SBRT to primary tumor, nephrectomy 4 weeks later. Generated by immunoSEQ multiplex PCR, the TCRdb table keeps only in-frame clones and is missing some. The data show more than 120,000 clones, 75% to 90% seen once. The receptor was isolated from a woman aged 45 to 65 with renal cell carcinoma. This sample comprised blood, obtained from a patient whose treatment included radiotherapy and nephrectomy. The rearrangement links TRBV2 to TRBJ2-7; 13 bases map to TRBD2. CDR3 bases: TGTGCCAGCAGCAGACTAGCGGGAGGACGCTCCTACGAGCAGTACTTC. Amino acids: CASSRLAGGRSYEQYF.